The present entry profiles one TCR beta chain with its context. The data were obtained in a study of T-cell memory formation after mild COVID-19. Germline loops: CDR1 MNHNY, CDR2 SVGAGI (reference sequence). CDR3 size: 12 residues. Trimming left V 11 bases short and J 5 bases short, with 15 bases between. 5'RACE primed at constant segments yielded TCR alpha and TCR beta cDNA libraries bearing sample barcodes and UMIs. Via MiXCR, TCRdb re-called the 5' RACE reads, giving one row per CDR3 protein. The sample consists of 350,000 or so distinct CDR3 sequences, over 10% of them appearing once. The source of this sequence is a man in his late teens or twenties who had mild COVID-19 (a few samples of this study predate the infection). Cell type and time point are not known. The gene calls are TRBV6-6 and TRBJ2-5; no clear D. The source material was PBMCs or a T cell subset sorted from them (not recorded which). CDR3 sequence: CAVKKARETQYF. The CDR3 coding sequence is TGTGCCGTCAAAAAGGCTCGGGAGACCCAGTACTTC.